The subject of this entry is one TCR beta chain. The data stem from a study of blood T cell repertoires in COVID-19. The wider study: The origin of the acute and convalescent COVID-19 samples was the United States, Italy and Spain. Sample material is recorded as cDNA or gDNA derived from T cells, B-cell-depleted T cells, or PBMCs.

J was trimmed by 1 base and V by 0 bases; bases with no gene match: 2. CDR1 is SGHRS and CDR2 is YFSETQ in the germline V gene. The CDR3 has 15 amino acids. How the authors handled the data: From reference gene primer amplification, estimates of nucleated cell counts were derived. Sequencing was performed with immunoSEQ multiplex PCR; in TCRdb, only in-frame clones are kept and a portion is missing. V, J and clone size were drawn from that table, and D and trimming were deduced from the DNA. The repertoire has a few hundred thousand clones, roughly 90% of them found once; the top ten carry around 5.9%.

The sequenced sample consisted of peripheral blood. The rearrangement links TRBV5-1 to TRBJ2-3; 7 bases line up with TRBD2. This clonotype was obtained from a man in his sixties with acute or convalescent COVID-19. This CDR3 reads CASSLGAGGTDTQYF. CDR3 nucleotide sequence: TGCGCCAGCAGCTTGGGGGCGGGAGGCACAGATACGCAGTATTTT.